What follows is one T cell receptor beta chain and its context. What it binds is unknown. The protocol was immunoSEQ multiplex PCR, while the TCRdb copy is restricted to in-frame clones and leaves out a portion. This table has about 96,000 clones, roughly nine tenths appearing once. Between the trimmed V and J ends, which lost 5 bases and 7 bases, there was a span of 15 bases. Per the germline V gene, CDR1 is ENHRY and CDR2 is SYGVKD. The CDR3 contains 13 residues. These data belong to a study of T cell responses to AZD1222 COVID-19 vaccine. The study's findings and limits: Donors, mostly white British, included more females; clonal diversity was possibly underestimated. Nearly half of spike-specific TCRs reportedly target unmutated variant regions.

The chain recombines TRBV10-3 with TRBJ2-7; possibly TRBD1 or TRBD2 for D (5 bases each). Sequencing used peripheral blood, obtained on day 0 of AZD1222 vaccination. This TCR came from an adult in good health. This chain's CDR3 is CAISYPRGREQYF. The CDR3 DNA sequence: TGTGCCATCAGTTACCCGAGGGGCAGGGAGCAGTACTTC.